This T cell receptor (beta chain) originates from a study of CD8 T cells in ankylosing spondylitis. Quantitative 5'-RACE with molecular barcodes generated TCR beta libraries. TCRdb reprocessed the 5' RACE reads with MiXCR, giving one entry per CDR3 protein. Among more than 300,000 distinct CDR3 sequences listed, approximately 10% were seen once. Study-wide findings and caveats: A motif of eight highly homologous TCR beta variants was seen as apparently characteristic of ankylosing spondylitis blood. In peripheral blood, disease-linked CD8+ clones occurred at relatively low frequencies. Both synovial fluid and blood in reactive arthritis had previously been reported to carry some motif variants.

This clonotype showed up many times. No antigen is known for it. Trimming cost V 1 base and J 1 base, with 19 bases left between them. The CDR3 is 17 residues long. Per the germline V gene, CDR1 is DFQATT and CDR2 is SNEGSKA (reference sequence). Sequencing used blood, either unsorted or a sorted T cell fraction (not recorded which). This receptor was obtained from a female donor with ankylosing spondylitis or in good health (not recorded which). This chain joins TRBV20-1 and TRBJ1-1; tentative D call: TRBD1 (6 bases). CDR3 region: CSARGAGTHDKNTEAFF. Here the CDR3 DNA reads TGCAGTGCTAGAGGGGCCGGGACACACGATAAGAACACTGAAGCTTTCTTT.